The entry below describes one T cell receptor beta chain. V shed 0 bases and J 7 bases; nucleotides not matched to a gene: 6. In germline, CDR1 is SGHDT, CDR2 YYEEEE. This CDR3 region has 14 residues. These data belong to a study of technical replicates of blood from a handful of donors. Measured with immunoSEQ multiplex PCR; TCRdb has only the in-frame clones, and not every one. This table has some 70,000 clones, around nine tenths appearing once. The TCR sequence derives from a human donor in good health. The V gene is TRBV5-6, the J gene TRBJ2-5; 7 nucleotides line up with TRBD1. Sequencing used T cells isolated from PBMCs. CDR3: CASSLGQGVGTQYF. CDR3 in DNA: TGTGCCAGCAGCTTGGGACAGGGTGTTGGGACCCAGTACTTC. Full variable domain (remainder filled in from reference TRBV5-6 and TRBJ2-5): DAGVTQSPTHLIKTRGQQVTLRCSPKSGHDTVSWYQQALGQGPQFIFQYYEEEERQRGNFPDRFSGHQFPNYSSELNVNALLLGDSALYLCASSLGQGVGTQYFGPGTRLLVL.